This is a list of T cell receptor beta chains from one sample in a study of CD8 T cells in Susac syndrome. MiXCR was run by TCRdb on the immunoSEQ multiplex PCR reads, yielding one entry per CDR3 protein. Of under 200,000 distinct CDR3 sequences in the sample, around 90% are singletons; the top ten hold approximately 0.075%. The sequencing input was CD4+ T cells from PBMCs. These receptors originate from a human donor in good health. The CDR3 runs from the conserved cysteine through the conserved F or W. The order of the fields is J gene, D gene, V gene, clone size, CDR3 length, CDR3 DNA, CDR3 protein. The D gene is left open where the match is weak. Not every row has a clone size; where given, it reads once, few, many or a size class.

j_call: TRBJ1-5; d_call: .; v_call: TRBV2; clone_size: .; cdr3_length: 13; cdr3_nt: TGTGCCAGCAGGCCTTATGAAAATCAGCCCCAGCATTTT; cdr3_aa: CASRPYENQPQHF
j_call: TRBJ2-7; d_call: .; v_call: TRBV6-5; clone_size: .; cdr3_length: 15; cdr3_nt: TGTGCCAGCAGTTACTCGCGGAGGGTGGGATACGAGCAGTACTTC; cdr3_aa: CASSYSRRVGYEQYF
j_call: TRBJ1-2; d_call: TRBD1; v_call: TRBV11-2; clone_size: .; cdr3_length: 16; cdr3_nt: TGTGCCAGCAGTCCCGTCCGACAGGGTCGAATTCGCGGCTACACCTTC; cdr3_aa: CASSPVRQGRIRGYTF
j_call: TRBJ1-2; d_call: .; v_call: TRBV5-6; clone_size: .; cdr3_length: 14; cdr3_nt: TGTGCCAGCAGCTTGGGGATACCCCTCTATGGCTACACCTTC; cdr3_aa: CASSLGIPLYGYTF
j_call: TRBJ2-1; d_call: .; v_call: TRBV6-4; clone_size: once; cdr3_length: 13; cdr3_nt: TGTGCCAGCAGTGACTCCGAAAACAATGAGCAGTTCTTC; cdr3_aa: CASSDSENNEQFF
j_call: TRBJ1-1; d_call: TRBD1; v_call: TRBV12-3/TRBV12-4; clone_size: .; cdr3_length: 14; cdr3_nt: TGTGCCAGCAGACAAGGACAGGGGAACACTGAAGCTTTCTTT; cdr3_aa: CASRQGQGNTEAFF
j_call: TRBJ1-1; d_call: TRBD1; v_call: TRBV6-1; clone_size: .; cdr3_length: 14; cdr3_nt: TGTGCCAGCAGCATGACAGGGAGGAACACTGAAGCTTTCTTT; cdr3_aa: CASSMTGRNTEAFF
j_call: TRBJ1-5; d_call: .; v_call: TRBV20-1; clone_size: .; cdr3_length: 12; cdr3_nt: TGCAGTGCTAAAGACCGTACCCAGCCCCAGCATTTT; cdr3_aa: CSAKDRTQPQHF
j_call: TRBJ2-1; d_call: .; v_call: TRBV19; clone_size: .; cdr3_length: 15; cdr3_nt: TGTGCCAGCAAGCAGACGGAGGTCTCCTACAATGAGCAGTTCTTC; cdr3_aa: CASKQTEVSYNEQFF
j_call: TRBJ1-2; d_call: TRBD1; v_call: TRBV18; clone_size: .; cdr3_length: 16; cdr3_nt: TGTGCCAGCTCACCTCCCGGGGGACAGGAGAACTATGGCTACACCTTC; cdr3_aa: CASSPPGGQENYGYTF
j_call: TRBJ2-5; d_call: .; v_call: TRBV28; clone_size: .; cdr3_length: 12; cdr3_nt: TGTGCCAGCAGTTTGCTTCGGGAGACCCAGTACTTC; cdr3_aa: CASSLLRETQYF
j_call: TRBJ2-5; d_call: .; v_call: TRBV29-1; clone_size: .; cdr3_length: 13; cdr3_nt: TGCAGCGCGAAGAGGGACTTCCAAGAGACCCAGTACTTC; cdr3_aa: CSAKRDFQETQYF
j_call: TRBJ2-7; d_call: TRBD1; v_call: TRBV3-1; clone_size: .; cdr3_length: 17; cdr3_nt: TGTGCCAGCAGCCAAGAAGGCGGACAGGGCCTCTCCTACGAGCAGTACTTC; cdr3_aa: CASSQEGGQGLSYEQYF
j_call: TRBJ1-6; d_call: .; v_call: TRBV2; clone_size: .; cdr3_length: 13; cdr3_nt: TGTGCCCTCAGGAGCTCCTATAATTCACCCCTCCACTTT; cdr3_aa: CALRSSYNSPLHF
j_call: TRBJ2-1; d_call: TRBD2; v_call: TRBV29-1; clone_size: .; cdr3_length: 15; cdr3_nt: TGCAGCGTTGTGGCGGGAGGGCCCTCCTACAATGAGCAGTTCTTC; cdr3_aa: CSVVAGGPSYNEQFF
j_call: TRBJ2-4; d_call: TRBD1; v_call: TRBV30; clone_size: .; cdr3_length: 15; cdr3_nt: TGTGCCTGGAGTAGGGGGCCCGGAACCAAAAACATTCAGTACTTC; cdr3_aa: CAWSRGPGTKNIQYF
j_call: TRBJ1-2; d_call: .; v_call: TRBV15; clone_size: .; cdr3_length: 12; cdr3_nt: TGTGCCACCAGCGAACAGAACTATGGCTACACCTTC; cdr3_aa: CATSEQNYGYTF
j_call: TRBJ2-2; d_call: TRBD2; v_call: TRBV6-2/TRBV6-3; clone_size: once; cdr3_length: 17; cdr3_nt: TGTGCCAGCAGTTACTCCGGGACTAGCGGGAGTAGGCGGGAGCTGTTTTTT; cdr3_aa: CASSYSGTSGSRRELFF
j_call: TRBJ1-6; d_call: TRBD1; v_call: TRBV6-2/TRBV6-3; clone_size: .; cdr3_length: 16; cdr3_nt: TGTGCCAGCACCTACGGACAGGGACCAAGCTTCATCACCCTCCACTTT; cdr3_aa: CASTYGQGPSFITLHF
j_call: TRBJ1-5; d_call: .; v_call: TRBV7-2; clone_size: .; cdr3_length: 16; cdr3_nt: TGTGCCAGCAGCTTAGTAGGGACGAGTAGCAATCAGCCCCAGCATTTT; cdr3_aa: CASSLVGTSSNQPQHF
j_call: TRBJ1-1; d_call: .; v_call: TRBV18; clone_size: .; cdr3_length: 16; cdr3_nt: TGTGCCAGCTCACCACCTGGGGGGAGCAGGAACACTGAAGCTTTCTTT; cdr3_aa: CASSPPGGSRNTEAFF
j_call: TRBJ2-7; d_call: .; v_call: TRBV19; clone_size: .; cdr3_length: 15; cdr3_nt: TGTGCCAGTAGTTTTGACAGCCAGAGCTCCTACGAGCAGTACTTC; cdr3_aa: CASSFDSQSSYEQYF
j_call: TRBJ2-3; d_call: TRBD1; v_call: TRBV12-3/TRBV12-4; clone_size: .; cdr3_length: 15; cdr3_nt: TGTGCCAGCAGGCTAGACAGGGGCGGCGGAGATACGCAGTATTTT; cdr3_aa: CASRLDRGGGDTQYF
j_call: TRBJ1-1; d_call: .; v_call: TRBV7-2; clone_size: .; cdr3_length: 14; cdr3_nt: TGTGCCAGCAGCTATCCCCTCTGGAACACTGAAGCTTTCTTT; cdr3_aa: CASSYPLWNTEAFF
j_call: TRBJ1-1; d_call: TRBD1; v_call: TRBV2; clone_size: .; cdr3_length: 14; cdr3_nt: TGTGCCAGCAGCGGACAGGCGAGGGACACTGAAGCTTTCTTT; cdr3_aa: CASSGQARDTEAFF
j_call: TRBJ2-2; d_call: TRBD2; v_call: TRBV18; clone_size: .; cdr3_length: 16; cdr3_nt: TGTGCCAGCTCACCCCGACTAGCGGAAGGGACCGGGGAGCTGTTTTTT; cdr3_aa: CASSPRLAEGTGELFF
j_call: TRBJ2-5; d_call: .; v_call: TRBV5-1; clone_size: .; cdr3_length: 14; cdr3_nt: TGCGCCAGCAGCTTGGCTAGCACTGGAGAGACCCAGTACTTC; cdr3_aa: CASSLASTGETQYF
j_call: TRBJ2-1; d_call: .; v_call: TRBV2; clone_size: .; cdr3_length: 14; cdr3_nt: TGTGCCAGCAGTTTCGACAGCTCCTACAATGAGCAGTTCTTC; cdr3_aa: CASSFDSSYNEQFF
j_call: TRBJ2-1; d_call: TRBD2; v_call: TRBV12-3/TRBV12-4; clone_size: .; cdr3_length: 16; cdr3_nt: TGTGCCAGCAGTCCCAAACGGGGACTAGGTTCCCGTGAGCAGTTCTTC; cdr3_aa: CASSPKRGLGSREQFF
j_call: TRBJ1-2; d_call: TRBD1; v_call: TRBV3-1; clone_size: .; cdr3_length: 13; cdr3_nt: TGTGCCAGCAGCTATGGGACAGGGAATGGCTACACCTTC; cdr3_aa: CASSYGTGNGYTF
j_call: TRBJ2-7; d_call: TRBD2; v_call: TRBV28; clone_size: .; cdr3_length: 15; cdr3_nt: TGTGCCAGCAGTTTAATTCCTAGCGGGAGTTACGAGCAGTACTTC; cdr3_aa: CASSLIPSGSYEQYF
j_call: TRBJ2-7; d_call: .; v_call: TRBV29-1; clone_size: .; cdr3_length: 12; cdr3_nt: TGCAGCGTGGGACTTCCTTCCTACGAGCAGTACTTC; cdr3_aa: CSVGLPSYEQYF
j_call: TRBJ2-5; d_call: TRBD2; v_call: TRBV28; clone_size: .; cdr3_length: 15; cdr3_nt: TGTGCCAGCAGTCCCGGGGGGGAGGGTCAAGAGACCCAGTACTTC; cdr3_aa: CASSPGGEGQETQYF
j_call: TRBJ1-3; d_call: TRBD1; v_call: TRBV5-4; clone_size: .; cdr3_length: 16; cdr3_nt: TGTGCCAGCAGCAAAGGACAGGGTGCTTATGGAAACACCATATATTTT; cdr3_aa: CASSKGQGAYGNTIYF
j_call: TRBJ1-5; d_call: .; v_call: TRBV19; clone_size: .; cdr3_length: 15; cdr3_nt: TGTGCCAGTAGTATAAGCCGGATAAGCAATCAGCCCCAGCATTTT; cdr3_aa: CASSISRISNQPQHF
j_call: TRBJ2-2; d_call: .; v_call: TRBV11-2; clone_size: .; cdr3_length: 14; cdr3_nt: TGTGCCAGCAGCTTAATCTGGGGCACCGGGGAGCTGTTTTTT; cdr3_aa: CASSLIWGTGELFF
j_call: TRBJ2-7; d_call: .; v_call: TRBV10-3; clone_size: .; cdr3_length: 15; cdr3_nt: TGTGCCATCAGTGAGTTAACCGGGGCCTCCTACGAGCAGTACTTC; cdr3_aa: CAISELTGASYEQYF
j_call: TRBJ2-3; d_call: .; v_call: TRBV20-1; clone_size: .; cdr3_length: 14; cdr3_nt: TGCAGTGCTAGAGATAGTGGGGGGGCGGATACGCAGTATTTT; cdr3_aa: CSARDSGGADTQYF
j_call: TRBJ1-4; d_call: .; v_call: TRBV13; clone_size: .; cdr3_length: 15; cdr3_nt: TGTGCCAGCAGCTTAGGGGGACGGACTAATGAAAAACTGTTTTTT; cdr3_aa: CASSLGGRTNEKLFF
j_call: TRBJ2-7; d_call: .; v_call: TRBV6-1; clone_size: .; cdr3_length: 12; cdr3_nt: TGTGCCAGCAGTTCAGGGGCTGACGAGCAGTACTTC; cdr3_aa: CASSSGADEQYF
j_call: TRBJ1-1; d_call: TRBD1; v_call: TRBV5-1; clone_size: .; cdr3_length: 14; cdr3_nt: TGCGCCAGCAGCTCGACAGGGGAGGGCACTGAAGCTTTCTTT; cdr3_aa: CASSSTGEGTEAFF
j_call: TRBJ2-7; d_call: .; v_call: TRBV6-1; clone_size: .; cdr3_length: 14; cdr3_nt: TGTGCCAGCAGTGAACCGGGGGTGACCTACGAGCAGTACTTC; cdr3_aa: CASSEPGVTYEQYF
j_call: TRBJ2-7; d_call: .; v_call: TRBV29-1; clone_size: .; cdr3_length: 11; cdr3_nt: TGCAGCGTCTCGGACAGATACGAGCAGTACTTC; cdr3_aa: CSVSDRYEQYF
j_call: TRBJ2-3; d_call: .; v_call: TRBV6-5; clone_size: .; cdr3_length: 14; cdr3_nt: TGTGCCAGCAGCGGAGGGCCCGACACAGATACGCAGTATTTT; cdr3_aa: CASSGGPDTDTQYF
j_call: TRBJ2-7; d_call: .; v_call: TRBV7-8; clone_size: .; cdr3_length: 15; cdr3_nt: TGTGCCAGCAGCTTAGTTGGGGGAAAGGCCTACGAGCAGTACTTC; cdr3_aa: CASSLVGGKAYEQYF
j_call: TRBJ2-6; d_call: .; v_call: TRBV5-1; clone_size: .; cdr3_length: 16; cdr3_nt: TGCGCCAGCAGCTTGGGCACCGCCTCTGGGGCCAACGTCCTGACTTTC; cdr3_aa: CASSLGTASGANVLTF
j_call: TRBJ2-7; d_call: .; v_call: TRBV6-2/TRBV6-3; clone_size: .; cdr3_length: 13; cdr3_nt: TGTGCCAGCAGCCACGGGGGCCCATACGAGCAGTACTTC; cdr3_aa: CASSHGGPYEQYF
j_call: TRBJ2-7; d_call: .; v_call: TRBV3-1; clone_size: few; cdr3_length: 14; cdr3_nt: TGTGCCAGCAGCCAGTCGGGGAACCAGAGGGAGCAGTACTTC; cdr3_aa: CASSQSGNQREQYF
j_call: TRBJ2-3; d_call: .; v_call: TRBV5-1; clone_size: .; cdr3_length: 15; cdr3_nt: TGCGCCAGCAGCTTGGCCGGGCAGGGAACAGATACGCAGTATTTT; cdr3_aa: CASSLAGQGTDTQYF